These T cell receptor beta chains were read from a single sample in a study of T cell responses to AZD1222 COVID-19 vaccine. This table comes from immunoSEQ multiplex PCR, and its TCRdb copy is limited to in-frame clones, with some not included. The sample shows around 150,000 clones, 88% of them seen only once. This material consisted of peripheral blood, taken on day 0 of MenACWY control vaccination. The receptors come from an adult in good health. Both conserved end residues are part of each CDR3. Fields, in order: J gene, clone size, V gene, D gene, CDR3 protein, CDR3 DNA. The D gene is left open where the match is weak. Some rows mark clone size as missing; the rest say once, few, many or name a class of expanded clone.

J: TRBJ1-3
size: .
V: TRBV4-1
D: .
CDR3: CASSQDPLNQGKGGNTIYF
DNA: TGCGCCAGCAGCCAAGATCCATTAAACCAGGGAAAGGGCGGAAACACCATATATTTT

J: TRBJ1-2
size: .
V: TRBV28
D: TRBD1
CDR3: CASTGTGGVRNGYTF
DNA: TGTGCCAGCACCGGGACAGGGGGCGTTCGAAATGGCTACACCTTC

J: TRBJ1-5
size: .
V: TRBV7-2
D: .
CDR3: CASSPYGRDQPQHF
DNA: TGTGCCAGCAGCCCTTATGGCAGAGATCAGCCCCAGCATTTT

J: TRBJ1-5
size: .
V: TRBV19
D: .
CDR3: CASSIWDSNQPQHF
DNA: TGTGCCAGTAGTATCTGGGACAGCAATCAGCCCCAGCATTTT

J: TRBJ1-4
size: .
V: TRBV30
D: .
CDR3: CAWSPFNEKLFF
DNA: TGTGCCTGGAGTCCGTTTAATGAAAAACTGTTTTTT

J: TRBJ1-3
size: few
V: TRBV3-1/TRBV3-2
D: .
CDR3: CASSQGGNTIYF
DNA: TGTGCCAGCAGCCAAGGAGGAAACACCATATATTTT

J: TRBJ1-2
size: once
V: TRBV11-3
D: .
CDR3: CASSPTGAGYTF
DNA: TGTGCCAGCAGCCCAACGGGGGCTGGCTACACCTTC

J: TRBJ2-1
size: few
V: TRBV5-1
D: TRBD2
CDR3: CASRLAGEAYNEQFF
DNA: TGCGCCAGCAGACTAGCGGGAGAGGCCTACAATGAGCAGTTCTTC

J: TRBJ2-3
size: .
V: TRBV6-4
D: TRBD2
CDR3: CASSDSMSGGGFSDTQYF
DNA: TGTGCCAGCAGTGACTCGATGTCGGGGGGGGGCTTCTCAGATACGCAGTATTTT

J: TRBJ2-1
size: .
V: TRBV11-3
D: TRBD2
CDR3: CASSRVAGGPGEQFF
DNA: TGTGCCAGCAGTCGTGTAGCGGGAGGGCCGGGGGAGCAGTTCTTC

J: TRBJ1-1
size: .
V: TRBV7-2
D: .
CDR3: CASSLRQGNTEAFF
DNA: TGTGCCAGCAGTTTAAGGCAGGGGAACACTGAAGCTTTCTTT

J: TRBJ2-7
size: .
V: TRBV28
D: .
CDR3: CASSPMTGLRNEQYF
DNA: TGTGCCAGCAGTCCTATGACAGGATTGAGGAACGAGCAGTACTTC